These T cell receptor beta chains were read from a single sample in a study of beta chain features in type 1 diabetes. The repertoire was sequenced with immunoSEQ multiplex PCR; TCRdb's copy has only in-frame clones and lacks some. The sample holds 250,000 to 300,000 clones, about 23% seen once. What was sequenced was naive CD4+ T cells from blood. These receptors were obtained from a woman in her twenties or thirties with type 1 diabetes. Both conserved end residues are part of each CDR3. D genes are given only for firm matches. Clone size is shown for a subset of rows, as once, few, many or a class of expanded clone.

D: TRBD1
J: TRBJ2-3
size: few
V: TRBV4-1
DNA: TGCGCCAGCAGGTCGCCAGGGGGTATCACAGATACGCAGTATTTT
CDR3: CASRSPGGITDTQYF

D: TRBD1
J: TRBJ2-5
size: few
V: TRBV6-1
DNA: TGTGCCAGCAGTGAACCCAGGGGGCGCCAAGAGACCCAGTACTTC
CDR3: CASSEPRGRQETQYF

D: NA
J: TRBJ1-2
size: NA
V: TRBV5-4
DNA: TGTGCCAGCACCATATTCGGGGGGAAGGGTGGCTACACCTTC
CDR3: CASTIFGGKGGYTF

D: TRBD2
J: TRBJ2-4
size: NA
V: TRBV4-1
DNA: TGCGCCAGCAGCCAAGGCCGAGCGGGAGGGTTAGCCAAAAACATTCAGTACTTC
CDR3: CASSQGRAGGLAKNIQYF

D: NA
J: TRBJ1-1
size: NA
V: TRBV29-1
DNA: TGCAGCGCCTCAGACACTGAAGCTTTCTTT
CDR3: CSASDTEAFF

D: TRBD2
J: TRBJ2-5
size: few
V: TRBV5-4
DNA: TGTGCCAGCAACCAATTGGTGACGGGAGGCCCGGAGACCCAGTACTTC
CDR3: CASNQLVTGGPETQYF

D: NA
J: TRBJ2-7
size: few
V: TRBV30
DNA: TGTGCCTGGAGTGCTCTATACGAGCAGTACTTC
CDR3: CAWSALYEQYF

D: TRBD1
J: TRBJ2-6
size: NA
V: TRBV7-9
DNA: TGTGCCAGCAGCCCATCCGGGACAGGGGTCTCTGGGGCCAACGTCCTGACTTTC
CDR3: CASSPSGTGVSGANVLTF

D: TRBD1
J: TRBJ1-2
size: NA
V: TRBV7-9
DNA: TGTGCCAGCAGCGATACAGGGGGCCTCAGCGGCTACACCTTC
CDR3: CASSDTGGLSGYTF

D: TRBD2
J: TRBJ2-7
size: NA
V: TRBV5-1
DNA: TGCGCCAGCAGCCCGGGACTAGCGGGAACCTACGAGCAGTACTTC
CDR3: CASSPGLAGTYEQYF

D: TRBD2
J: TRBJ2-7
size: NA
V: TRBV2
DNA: TGTGCCAGCAGTGAGGAGGGAGGGCCTTTCGAGCAGTACTTC
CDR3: CASSEEGGPFEQYF

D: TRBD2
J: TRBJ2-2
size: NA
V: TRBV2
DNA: TGTGCCAGCGACGCGGGAGCGGTGGACACCGGGGAGCTGTTTTTT
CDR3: CASDAGAVDTGELFF

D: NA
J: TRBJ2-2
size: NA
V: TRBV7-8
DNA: TGTGCCAGCAGCTTAGCAGAGCCCGGGGAGCTGTTTTTT
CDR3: CASSLAEPGELFF

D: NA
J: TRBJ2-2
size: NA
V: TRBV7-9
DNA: TGTGCCAGCCCAAGTGCCCCCGGGAGAAGCACCGGGGAGCTGTTTTTT
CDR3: CASPSAPGRSTGELFF

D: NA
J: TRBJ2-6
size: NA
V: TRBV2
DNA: TGTGCCAGCAGCCGAATCAGGGGGGCTGGGGCCAACGTCCTGACTTTC
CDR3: CASSRIRGAGANVLTF

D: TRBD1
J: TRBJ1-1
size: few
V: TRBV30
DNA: TGTGCCTGGACCCCAGGACAGGCCACTGAAGCTTTCTTT
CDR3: CAWTPGQATEAFF

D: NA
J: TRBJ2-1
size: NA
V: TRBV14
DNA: TGTGCCAGCAGCCCCGGGACTGGGGAGCAGTTCTTC
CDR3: CASSPGTGEQFF

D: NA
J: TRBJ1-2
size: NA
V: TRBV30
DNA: TGTGCCTGGAGTGTAGCGGAACCACTTGGCTACACCTTC
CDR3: CAWSVAEPLGYTF

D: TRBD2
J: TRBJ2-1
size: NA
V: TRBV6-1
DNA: TGTGCCAGCAGGGAACTAGCGGGATATTCATACAATGAGCAGTTCTTC
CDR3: CASRELAGYSYNEQFF

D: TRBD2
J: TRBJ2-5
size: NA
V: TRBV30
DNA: TGTGCCTGGAGTTTTGGGCTAGCGGGGCAAGAGACCCAGTACTTC
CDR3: CAWSFGLAGQETQYF

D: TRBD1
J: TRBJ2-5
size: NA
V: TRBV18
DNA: TGTGCCAGCTCACAGGGACAGGGACGAGAGACCCAGTACTTC
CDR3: CASSQGQGRETQYF

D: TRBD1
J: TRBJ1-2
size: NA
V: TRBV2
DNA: TGCCTGACAGGGGAATATGGCTACACCTTC
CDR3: CLTGEYGYTF

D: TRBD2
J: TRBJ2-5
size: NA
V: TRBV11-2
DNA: TGTGCCAGCAGCTTAGTACTAGCGGCCTCGGAGGAGGAGACCCAGTACTTC
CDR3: CASSLVLAASEEETQYF

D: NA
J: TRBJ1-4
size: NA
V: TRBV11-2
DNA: TGTGCCAGCAGCTTAACACAGGCCAATGAAAAACTGTTTTTT
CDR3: CASSLTQANEKLFF

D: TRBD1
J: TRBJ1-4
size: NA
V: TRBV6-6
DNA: TGTGCCAGCAGTGATACAGGGGGCGCGGGTGAAAAACTGTTTTTT
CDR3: CASSDTGGAGEKLFF

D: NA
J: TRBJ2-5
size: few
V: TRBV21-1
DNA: TGTGCCAGCAGCAAACGGGACAGAAAACTGGAGACCCAGTACTTC
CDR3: CASSKRDRKLETQYF

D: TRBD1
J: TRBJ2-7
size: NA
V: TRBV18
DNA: TGTGCCAGCTCAACGACAGGGGGCTACGAGCAGTACTTC
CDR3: CASSTTGGYEQYF

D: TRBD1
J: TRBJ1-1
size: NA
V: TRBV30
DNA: TGTGCCTGGAGACCCTCCGGGACAGGGTGGTCTGAAGCTTTCTTT
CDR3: CAWRPSGTGWSEAFF

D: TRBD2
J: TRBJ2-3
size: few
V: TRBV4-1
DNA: TGCGCCAGCTCGAGACAGCGGGAGCCCACAGATACGCAGTATTTT
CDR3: CASSRQREPTDTQYF

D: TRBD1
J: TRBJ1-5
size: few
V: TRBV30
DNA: TGTGCCTGGAGTGTTCGCCAGGGGGCATGGGAGCCCCAGCATTTT
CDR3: CAWSVRQGAWEPQHF

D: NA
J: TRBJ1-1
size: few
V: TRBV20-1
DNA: TGCAGTGCTTCTCCCCAGGGTGAAGCTTTCTTT
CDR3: CSASPQGEAFF

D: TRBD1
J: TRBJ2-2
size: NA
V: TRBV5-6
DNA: TGTGCCAGCAGCCCAACAGGGGACCTGGACACCGGGGAGCTGTTTTTT
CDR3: CASSPTGDLDTGELFF

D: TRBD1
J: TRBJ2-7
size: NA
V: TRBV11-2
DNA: TGTGCCAGCAGCTCAACAGGGGGCATGTACGAGCAGTACTTC
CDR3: CASSSTGGMYEQYF

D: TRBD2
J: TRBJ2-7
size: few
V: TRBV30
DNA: TGTGCCGGGACTAGAGAATACGAGCAGTACTTC
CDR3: CAGTREYEQYF

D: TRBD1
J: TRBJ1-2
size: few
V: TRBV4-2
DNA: TGTGCCAGCAGCCAGGGCGGACAGGGTAGACATGGCTACACCTTC
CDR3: CASSQGGQGRHGYTF

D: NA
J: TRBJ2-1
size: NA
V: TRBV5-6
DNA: TGTGCCAGCAGCTCCGGGTCACCGACTTACAATGAGCAGTTCTTC
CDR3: CASSSGSPTYNEQFF

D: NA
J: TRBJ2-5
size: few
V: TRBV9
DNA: TGTGCCAGCAGCGTAAGGGCGCTAGACAGAGAGACCCAGTACTTC
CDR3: CASSVRALDRETQYF

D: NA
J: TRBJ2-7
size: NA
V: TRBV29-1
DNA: TGCAGCGTTGCCGGTCGGGTGAGCTACGAGCAGTACTTC
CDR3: CSVAGRVSYEQYF

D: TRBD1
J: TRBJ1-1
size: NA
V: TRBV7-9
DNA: TGTGCCAGCAACTTACAGGGGGGGAACACTGAAGCTTTCTTT
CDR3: CASNLQGGNTEAFF

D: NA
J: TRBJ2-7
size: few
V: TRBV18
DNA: TGTGCCAGCTCACCACTCGACGAGCAGTACTTC
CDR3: CASSPLDEQYF

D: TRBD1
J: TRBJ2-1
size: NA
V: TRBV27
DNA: TGTGCCAGCAGTTTACAGGGGGACAATGAGCAGTTCTTC
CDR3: CASSLQGDNEQFF

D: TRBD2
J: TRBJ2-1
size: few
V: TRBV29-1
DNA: TGCAGCGCCCATAAAGGGCGGCTAGCGGGAGATGAGCAGTTCTTC
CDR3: CSAHKGRLAGDEQFF

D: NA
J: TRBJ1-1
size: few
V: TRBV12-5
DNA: TGTGCTAGTGGATTTCGAGGGTCCACTGAAGCTTTCTTT
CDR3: CASGFRGSTEAFF

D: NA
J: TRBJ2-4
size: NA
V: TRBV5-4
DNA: TGTGCCAGCAGCCCAGGATCTCGCACCTTAAACATTCAGTACTTC
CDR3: CASSPGSRTLNIQYF

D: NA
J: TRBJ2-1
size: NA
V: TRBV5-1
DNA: TGCGCCAGCAGCTTGGGCACTACTCAGAATGAGCAGTTCTTC
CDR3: CASSLGTTQNEQFF